The 12 T cell receptor beta chains given below trace back to one sample, sequenced in a study of blood T cell repertoires in COVID-19. Assay used: immunoSEQ multiplex PCR; TCRdb lists only in-frame clones, some missing. The repertoire holds fewer than 350,000 clones, with 81% as singletons. Material for sequencing was peripheral blood. The receptors here all came from a woman aged 60-75 years with active or convalescent COVID-19.

The V gene is TRBV6-5, the J gene TRBJ1-2; no definite D call. This CDR3 region has 11 residues. Per germline, CDR1 MNHEY and CDR2 SVGAGI. Trimming pared 2 bases from V and 7 bases from J, leaving 5 bases between. CDR3 loop: CASSYGRGYTF. In nucleotides, the CDR3 is TGTGCCAGCAGTTACGGCCGTGGCTACACCTTC.

The chain couples TRBV7-2 to TRBJ1-3, with 7 bases fitting TRBD1. Germline V CDR1 and CDR2: SGHTA, FQGNSA. J was trimmed by 6 bases and V by 5 bases; bases with no gene match: 7. The CDR3 consists of 14 residues. In nucleotides, the CDR3 is TGTGCCAGCAGCCTGGACAGGTTCACAAACACCATATATTTT. Its protein is CASSLDRFTNTIYF.

This rearrangement joins TRBV5-8 to TRBJ1-5; TRBD1 might be the D (6 bases). This CDR3 contains 15 residues. V lost 4 bases and J lost 6, with 17 bases in between. CDR1 SGHTS and CDR2 YDEGEE come from the germline V gene. CDR3 residues: CASSRVRGSGQPQHF. CDR3 DNA: TGTGCCAGCAGCCGAGTGAGGGGGTCCGGTCAGCCCCAGCATTTT.

The chain couples TRBV5-1 to TRBJ2-4; no clear D. V lost 4 bases and J lost 3, with 17 bases in between. Germline CDR1 and CDR2: SGHRS and YFSETQ. The CDR3 covers 16 residues. The DNA for the CDR3 is TGCGCCAGCAGCCCCCACTTGGTCGAGGACAAAAACATTCAGTACTTC. Protein: CASSPHLVEDKNIQYF.

This clone turned up a few times. The chain is built from TRBV5-1 and TRBJ2-1; 8 bases line up with TRBD1. The V and J ends lost 4 bases and 7 bases, in that order; junction bases with no gene match: 4. Germline CDR1 and CDR2: SGHRS and YFSETQ. CDR3 length equals 13 residues. CDR3 DNA: TGCGCCAGCAGCAGGGGACAGGTGAATGAGCAGTTCTTC. This codes for CASSRGQVNEQFF.

This clone was counted once. The chain couples TRBV4-3 to TRBJ1-2; TRBD1 agrees at 7 bases. CDR1 and CDR2 from the germline V gene are LGHNA and YSLEER. The CDR3 sequence is 14 residues long. The V gene end was trimmed by 2 bases and the J gene end by 4 bases; junction bases not matched to a gene: 4. The CDR3 bases are TGCGCCAGCAGCCAACCGGGACAGAGCTATGGCTACACCTTC. Translation gives CASSQPGQSYGYTF.

The chain is built from TRBV18 and TRBJ2-7, with D possibly being TRBD1 (5 bases). The CDR3 is 14 amino acids. Deletions cut 3 bases from V and 3 bases from J, with 12 bases between. CDR1 KGHSH and CDR2 LQKENI come from the germline V gene. The CDR3 is CASSPSGNNYEQYF. The CDR3, as DNA: TGTGCCAGCTCACCCTCAGGGAATAACTACGAGCAGTACTTC.

The rearrangement links TRBV6-2 or TRBV6-3 to TRBJ2-3; 8 nucleotides match TRBD2. The junction had 10 bases not matched to a gene; V was cut back by 0 bases and J by 5 bases. The germline gives CDR1 MNHEY, CDR2 SVGEGT. This CDR3 contains 17 residues. CDR3 residues: CASSYSRSGGWRDTQYF. The CDR3 DNA sequence: TGTGCCAGCAGTTACTCGAGAAGCGGGGGATGGAGAGATACGCAGTATTTT.

Note on this clone: One end of the junction varies from germline; a read error may be responsible. This chain connects TRBV7-7 to TRBJ2-1, with TRBD2 matching over 11 bases. This CDR3 contains 13 residues. From germline, CDR1 is SSHAT and CDR2 FNYEAQ (reference sequence). This chain's CDR3 is CASSLAGGHEQFF. DNA for the CDR3: TGTGCTAGCAGCTTAGCGGGGGGGCATGAGCAGTTCTTC.

The CDR3 loop reads CASSPTPGSPNEQFF. As DNA, the CDR3 is TGTGCCAGCTCCCCTACGCCAGGGTCCCCCAATGAGCAGTTCTTC. The genes are TRBV6-5 and TRBJ2-1; D is perhaps TRBD1 (5 bases). Trimming shortened V by 8 bases and J by 6 bases, and 20 bases separated the two germline ends. CDR1 is MNHEY, CDR2 SVGAGI, per germline. The CDR3 totals 15 residues.

J is TRBJ1-2 and V is TRBV19; D call uncertain. CDR3 length equals 14 residues. V was clipped by 4 bases and J by 0 bases, with 9 bases between them. The germline CDR1 and CDR2 sequences are LNHDA and SQIVND (reference sequence). The CDR3 DNA reads as TGTGCCAGTAGTACGAGAGCCCCTAACTATGGCTACACCTTC. Its translation is CASSTRAPNYGYTF.

The V and J genes are TRBV4-2 and TRBJ1-2; D is uncertain. Looked up from germline, CDR1 is LGHNA and CDR2 is YNFKEQ. Between the trimmed V and J ends, which lost 0 bases and 4 bases, there was a span of 12 bases. This CDR3 comprises 15 residues. The CDR3 spells CASSQEGGWGYGYTF. For the CDR3, the DNA is TGTGCCAGCAGCCAAGAAGGAGGGTGGGGCTATGGCTACACCTTC.